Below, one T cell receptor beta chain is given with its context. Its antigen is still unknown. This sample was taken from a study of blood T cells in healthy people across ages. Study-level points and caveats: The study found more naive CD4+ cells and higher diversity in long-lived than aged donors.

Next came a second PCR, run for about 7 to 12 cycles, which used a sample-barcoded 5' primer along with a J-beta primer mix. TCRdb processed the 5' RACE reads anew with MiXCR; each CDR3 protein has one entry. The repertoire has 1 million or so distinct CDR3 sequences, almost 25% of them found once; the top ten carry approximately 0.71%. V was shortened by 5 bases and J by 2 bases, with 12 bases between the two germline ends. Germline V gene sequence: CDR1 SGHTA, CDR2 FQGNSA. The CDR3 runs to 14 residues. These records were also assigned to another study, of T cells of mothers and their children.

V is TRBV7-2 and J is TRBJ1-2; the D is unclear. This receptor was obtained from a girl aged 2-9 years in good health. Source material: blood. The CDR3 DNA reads TGTGCCAGCAGCAGAACCGGGTCCAACTATGGCTACACCTTC. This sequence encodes CASSRTGSNYGYTF.